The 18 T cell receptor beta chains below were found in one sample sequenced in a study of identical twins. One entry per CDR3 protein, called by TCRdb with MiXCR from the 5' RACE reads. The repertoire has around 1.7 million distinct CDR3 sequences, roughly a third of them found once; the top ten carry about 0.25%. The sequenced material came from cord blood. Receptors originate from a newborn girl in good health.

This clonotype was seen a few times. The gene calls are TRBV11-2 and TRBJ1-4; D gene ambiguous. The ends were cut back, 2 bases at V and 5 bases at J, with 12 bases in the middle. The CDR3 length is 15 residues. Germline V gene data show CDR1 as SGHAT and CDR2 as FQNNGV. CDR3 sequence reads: CASSLTYIQNEKLFF. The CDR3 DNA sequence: TGTGCCAGCAGCTTAACGTACATCCAAAATGAAAAACTGTTTTTT.

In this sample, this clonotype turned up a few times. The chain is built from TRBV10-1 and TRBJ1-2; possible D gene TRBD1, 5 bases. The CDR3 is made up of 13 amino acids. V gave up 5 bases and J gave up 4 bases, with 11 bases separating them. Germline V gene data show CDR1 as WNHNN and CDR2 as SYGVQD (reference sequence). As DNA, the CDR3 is TGCGCCAGCAGTACGGGACTTACCTATGGCTACACCTTC. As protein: CASSTGLTYGYTF.

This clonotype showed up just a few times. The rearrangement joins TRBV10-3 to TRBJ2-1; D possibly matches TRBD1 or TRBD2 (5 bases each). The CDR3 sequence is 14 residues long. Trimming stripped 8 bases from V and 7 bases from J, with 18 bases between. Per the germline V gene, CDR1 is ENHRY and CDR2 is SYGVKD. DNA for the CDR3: TGTGCCATCCGGCGGCAGGGTTGGGGGAATGAGCAGTTCTTC. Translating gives CAIRRQGWGNEQFF.

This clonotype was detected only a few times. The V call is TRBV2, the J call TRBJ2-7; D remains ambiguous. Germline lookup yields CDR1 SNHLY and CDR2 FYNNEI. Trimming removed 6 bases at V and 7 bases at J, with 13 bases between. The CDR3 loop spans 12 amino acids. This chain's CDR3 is CASRTSGWEQYF. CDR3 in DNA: TGTGCCAGCAGGACATCGGGCTGGGAGCAGTACTTC. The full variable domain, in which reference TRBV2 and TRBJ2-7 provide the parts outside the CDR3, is EPEVTQTPSHQVTQMGQEVILRCVPISNHLYFYWYRQILGQKVEFLVSFYNNEISEKSEIFDDQFSVERPDGSNFTLKIRSTKLEDSAMYFCASRTSGWEQYFGPGTRLTVT.

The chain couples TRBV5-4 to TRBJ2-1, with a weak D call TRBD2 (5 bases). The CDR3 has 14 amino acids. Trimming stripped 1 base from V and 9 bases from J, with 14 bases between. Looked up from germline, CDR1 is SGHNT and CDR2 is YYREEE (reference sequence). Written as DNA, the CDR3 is TGTGCCAGCAGCTTGAAGCGTGGCGGGTTTGAGCAGTTCTTC. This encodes CASSLKRGGFEQFF.

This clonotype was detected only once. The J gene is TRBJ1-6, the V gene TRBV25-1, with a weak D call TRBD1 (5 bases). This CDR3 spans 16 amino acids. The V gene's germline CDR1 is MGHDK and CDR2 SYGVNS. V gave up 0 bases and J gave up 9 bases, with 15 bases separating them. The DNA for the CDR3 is TGTGCCAGCAGTGAATATGGGGCCAGGGCAATTTCACCCCTCCACTTT. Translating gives CASSEYGARAISPLHF.

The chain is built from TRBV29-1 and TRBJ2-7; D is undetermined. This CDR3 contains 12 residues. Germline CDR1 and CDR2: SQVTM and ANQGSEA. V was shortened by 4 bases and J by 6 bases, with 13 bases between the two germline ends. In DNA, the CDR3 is TGCAGCGTTGTTTATGGTCAGCTCGAGCAGTACTTC. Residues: CSVVYGQLEQYF.

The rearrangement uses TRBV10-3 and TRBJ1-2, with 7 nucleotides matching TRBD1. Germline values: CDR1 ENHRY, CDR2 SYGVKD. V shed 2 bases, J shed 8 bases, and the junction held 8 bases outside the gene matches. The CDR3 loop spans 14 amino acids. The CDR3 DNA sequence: TGTGCCATCAGTGAGCCAGACAGGGTAGAGGGCTACACCTTC. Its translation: CAISEPDRVEGYTF.

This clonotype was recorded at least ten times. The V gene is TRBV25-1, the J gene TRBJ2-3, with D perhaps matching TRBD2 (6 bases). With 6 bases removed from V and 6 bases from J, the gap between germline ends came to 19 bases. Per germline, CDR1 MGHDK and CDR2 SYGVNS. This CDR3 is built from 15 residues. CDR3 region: CASRPGDGLGDTQYF. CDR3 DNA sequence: TGTGCCAGCAGACCGGGAGATGGCCTGGGGGATACGCAGTATTTT.

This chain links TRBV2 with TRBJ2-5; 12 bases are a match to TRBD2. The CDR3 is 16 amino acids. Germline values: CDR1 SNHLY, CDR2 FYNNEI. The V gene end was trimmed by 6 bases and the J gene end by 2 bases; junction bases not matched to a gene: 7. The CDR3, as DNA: TGTGCCAGCAGGCCGAGACTAGCGGGGGCACAAGAGACCCAGTACTTC. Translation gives CASRPRLAGAQETQYF.

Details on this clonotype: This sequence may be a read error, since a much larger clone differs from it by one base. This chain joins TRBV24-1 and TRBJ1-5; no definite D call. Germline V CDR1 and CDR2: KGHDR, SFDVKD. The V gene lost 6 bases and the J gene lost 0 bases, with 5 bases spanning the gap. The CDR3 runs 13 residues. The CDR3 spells CATSQYSNQPQHF. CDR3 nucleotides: TGTGCCACCAGTCAGTATAGCAATCAGCCCCAGCATTTT.

DNA of the CDR3: TGTGCCATCAGTGAGGGGGGGACAGGTTATGGCTACACCTTC. This sequence encodes CAISEGGTGYGYTF. This chain uses TRBV10-3 with TRBJ1-2; 8 nucleotides line up with TRBD1. Trimming at V came to 2 bases and at J to 5 bases, leaving 4 bases not matched to a gene. The CDR3 extends over 14 amino acids. The germline V gene encodes CDR1 ENHRY and CDR2 SYGVKD.

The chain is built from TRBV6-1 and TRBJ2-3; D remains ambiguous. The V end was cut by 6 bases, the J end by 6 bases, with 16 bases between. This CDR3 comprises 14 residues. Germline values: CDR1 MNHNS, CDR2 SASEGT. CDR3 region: CASRASDRVDTQYF. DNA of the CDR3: TGTGCCAGCAGGGCATCTGATCGGGTGGATACGCAGTATTTT.

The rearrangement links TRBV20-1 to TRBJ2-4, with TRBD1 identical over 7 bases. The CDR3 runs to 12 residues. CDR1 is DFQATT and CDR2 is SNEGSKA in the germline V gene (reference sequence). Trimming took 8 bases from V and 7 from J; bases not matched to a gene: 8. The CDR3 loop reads CSTTQGRNIQYF. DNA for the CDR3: TGCAGTACTACACAGGGGCGGAACATTCAGTACTTC.

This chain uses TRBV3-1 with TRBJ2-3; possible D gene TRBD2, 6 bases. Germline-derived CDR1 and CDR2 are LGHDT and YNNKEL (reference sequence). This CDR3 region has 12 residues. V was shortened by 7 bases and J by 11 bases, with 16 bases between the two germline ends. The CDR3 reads CASTLGGWKQYF. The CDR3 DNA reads TGTGCCAGCACCCTCGGGGGTTGGAAGCAGTATTTT.

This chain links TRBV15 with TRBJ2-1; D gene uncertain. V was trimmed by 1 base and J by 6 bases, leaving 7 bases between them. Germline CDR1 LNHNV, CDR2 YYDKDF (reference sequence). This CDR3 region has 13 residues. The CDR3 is CATSRALSNEQFF. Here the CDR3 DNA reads TGTGCCACCAGCAGAGCCCTTAGCAATGAGCAGTTCTTC.

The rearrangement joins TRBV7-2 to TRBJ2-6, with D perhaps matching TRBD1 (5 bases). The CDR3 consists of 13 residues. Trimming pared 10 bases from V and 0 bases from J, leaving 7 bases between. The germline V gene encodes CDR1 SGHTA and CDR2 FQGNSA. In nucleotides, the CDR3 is TGTGCCACCGACAGCTCTGGGGCCAACGTCCTGACTTTC. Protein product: CATDSSGANVLTF.

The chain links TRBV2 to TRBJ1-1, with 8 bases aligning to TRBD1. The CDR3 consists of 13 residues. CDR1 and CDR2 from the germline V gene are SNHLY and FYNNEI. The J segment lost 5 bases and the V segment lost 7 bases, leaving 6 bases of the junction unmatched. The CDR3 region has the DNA TGTGCCAGCACCCTAGACAGGGGAACTGAAGCTTTCTTT. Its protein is CASTLDRGTEAFF.